This T cell receptor (beta chain) emerged from a study of blood T cell repertoires in COVID-19. On the study more broadly: Nucleic acid was either cDNA or gDNA, and it came from T cells, B-cell-depleted T cells, or PBMCs.

Trimming at V came to 2 bases and at J to 8 bases, leaving 9 bases not matched to a gene. Germline CDR1 reads SGHDT; CDR2 reads YYEEEE. The CDR3 loop spans 16 amino acids. Sequenced by immunoSEQ multiplex PCR; TCRdb stores in-frame clones only, minus some. This table holds 350,000 to 450,000 clones, 75% to 90% found once. The sample taken for sequencing was peripheral blood. The receptor comes from a woman between 18 and 30 years old with acute or convalescent COVID-19. The chain couples TRBV5-6 to TRBJ1-4, with 10 bases lining up with TRBD1. In DNA form, the CDR3 reads TGTGCCAGCAGCTTCGGCGACAGGGGGCTAAACGAAAAACTGTTTTTT. Translation: CASSFGDRGLNEKLFF.